This entry describes one T cell receptor (beta chain). It has no known antigen specificity. No base quality information exists; no much larger clone differs at one position. These data are taken from a study of response to subunit inactivated influenza vaccine (dated by TCRdb to 2016 to 2019). Some background on the complete study: To follow how T cells responded to a trivalent subunit inactivated influenza vaccine, the researchers relied on deep quantitative profiling of the T cell receptor repertoire.

The study at large found these results: It was suggested by the authors that each seasonal influenza vaccination may recruit only a limited number of new T cells.

V lost 2 bases and J lost 2 bases; the stretch between them is 6 bases long. Spanning cysteine to phenylalanine, the CDR3 consists of 13 amino acids. Only the CDR3 DNA stays, 39 bases, in frame from base 1. CDR1 SGHTA and CDR2 FQGNSA are derived from the germline V gene. Receptor amplification or capture employed RT-PCR. The reads were generated on an Illumina HiSeq 2500. TCRdb took the public reads, trimmed them with fastp at Q25, ran MiXCR for clone calling and kept in-frame beta chains. Every distinct CDR3 protein forms one entry, paired with its most common genes and DNA. The sample table shows 450,000 to 550,000 distinct CDR3 sequences, and roughly 23% are seen once. Over 1.5% of the sample goes to the ten largest clones.

The receptor comes from a man in his forties or fifties who received an inactivated influenza vaccine. Donor details come from another sample of the same person, matched by shared clones. The V and J segments used are TRBV7-2 and TRBJ1-2, with the D gene call left open. This sample comprised CD4+ T cells sorted from PBMCs, obtained 5 days after vaccination. The bases are TGTGCCAGCAGCTTACCCACCAACTATGGCTACACCTTC. This gives the protein CASSLPTNYGYTF.